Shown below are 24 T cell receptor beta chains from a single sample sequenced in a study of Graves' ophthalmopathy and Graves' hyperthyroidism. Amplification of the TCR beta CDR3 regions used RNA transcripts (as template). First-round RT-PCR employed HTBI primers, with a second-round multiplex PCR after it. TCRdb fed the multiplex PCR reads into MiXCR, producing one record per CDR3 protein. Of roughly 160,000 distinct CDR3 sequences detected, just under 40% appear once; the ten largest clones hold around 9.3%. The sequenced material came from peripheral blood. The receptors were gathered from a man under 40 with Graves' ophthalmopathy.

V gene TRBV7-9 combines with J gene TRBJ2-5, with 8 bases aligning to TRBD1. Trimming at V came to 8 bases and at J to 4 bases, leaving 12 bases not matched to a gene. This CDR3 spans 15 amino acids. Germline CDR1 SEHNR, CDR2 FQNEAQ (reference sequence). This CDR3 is CASRSGQGHSETQYF. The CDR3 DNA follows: TGTGCCAGCCGCAGCGGACAGGGCCATTCAGAGACCCAGTACTTC.

The chain's CDR3 is CASQKYLNQPQHF. The CDR3 DNA reads as TGTGCCAGCCAAAAATATCTCAATCAGCCCCAGCATTTT. The chain employs TRBV6-1 and TRBJ1-5; D unresolved. With 8 bases removed from V and 3 bases from J, the gap between germline ends came to 11 bases. The CDR3 length is 13 residues. Germline V gene data show CDR1 as MNHNS and CDR2 as SASEGT.

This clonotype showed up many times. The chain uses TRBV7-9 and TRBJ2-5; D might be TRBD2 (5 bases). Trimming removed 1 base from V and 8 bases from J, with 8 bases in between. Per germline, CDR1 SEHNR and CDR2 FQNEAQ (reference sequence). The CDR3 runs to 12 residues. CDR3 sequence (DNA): TGTGCCAGCAGCTTAGGAGCGGCAACCCAGTACTTC. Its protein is CASSLGAATQYF.

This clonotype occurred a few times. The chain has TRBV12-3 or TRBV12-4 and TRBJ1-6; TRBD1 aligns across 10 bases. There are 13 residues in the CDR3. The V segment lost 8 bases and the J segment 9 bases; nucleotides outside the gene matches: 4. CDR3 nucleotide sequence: TGTGCCAGCTCGGGACAGGGGATTTCACCCCTCCACTTT. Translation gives CASSGQGISPLHF.

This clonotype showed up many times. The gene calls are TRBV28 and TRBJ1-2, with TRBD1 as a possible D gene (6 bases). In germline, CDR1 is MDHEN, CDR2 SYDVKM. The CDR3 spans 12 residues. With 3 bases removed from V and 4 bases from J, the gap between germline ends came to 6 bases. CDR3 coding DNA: TGTGCCAGCAGTTTCAGGGGCTATGGCTACACCTTC. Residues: CASSFRGYGYTF.

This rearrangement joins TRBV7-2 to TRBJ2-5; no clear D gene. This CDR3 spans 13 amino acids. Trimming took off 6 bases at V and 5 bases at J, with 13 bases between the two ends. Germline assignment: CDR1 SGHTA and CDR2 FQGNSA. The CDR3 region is CASSPAEVETQYF. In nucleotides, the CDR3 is TGTGCCAGCAGTCCCGCCGAGGTCGAGACCCAGTACTTC.

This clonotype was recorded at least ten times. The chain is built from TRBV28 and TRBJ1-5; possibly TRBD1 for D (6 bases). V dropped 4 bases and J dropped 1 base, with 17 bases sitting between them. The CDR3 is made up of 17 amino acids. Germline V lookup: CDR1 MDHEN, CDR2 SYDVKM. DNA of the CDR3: TGTGCCAGCAGTTGGAGGTTCAGGGGTGGGAGCAATCAGCCCCAGCATTTT. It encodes CASSWRFRGGSNQPQHF.

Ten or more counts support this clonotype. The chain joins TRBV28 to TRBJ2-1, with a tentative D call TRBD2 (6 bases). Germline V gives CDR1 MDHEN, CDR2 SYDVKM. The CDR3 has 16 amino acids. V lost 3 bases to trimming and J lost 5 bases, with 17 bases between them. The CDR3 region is CASSFPLLGRDNEQFF. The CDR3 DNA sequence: TGTGCCAGCAGTTTCCCTCTCCTCGGGAGAGACAATGAGCAGTTCTTC.

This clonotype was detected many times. The chain's CDR3 is CASRGRDRETQYF. The CDR3 nucleotides are TGTGCCAGCCGGGGCAGGGATAGGGAGACCCAGTACTTC. The J gene is TRBJ2-5, the V gene TRBV12-3 or TRBV12-4; D could derive from TRBD1 or TRBD2 (5 bases each). Trimming left V 8 bases short and J 5 bases short, with 15 bases between. The length of the CDR3 is 13 residues.

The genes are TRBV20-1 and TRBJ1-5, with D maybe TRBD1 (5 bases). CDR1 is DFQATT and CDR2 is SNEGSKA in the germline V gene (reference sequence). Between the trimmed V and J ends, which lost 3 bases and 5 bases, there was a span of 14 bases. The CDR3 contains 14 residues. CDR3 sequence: CSARRGARDQPQHF. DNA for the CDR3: TGCAGTGCTAGGCGCGGGGCGCGGGATCAGCCCCAGCATTTT.

DNA for the CDR3: TGCAGTGCGGAGGGGACTAGCGGGAATTACGAGCAGTACTTC. It codes for CSAEGTSGNYEQYF. V and J are TRBV20-1 and TRBJ2-7; TRBD2 aligns across 13 bases. The CDR3 is 14 amino acids. The germline CDR1 and CDR2 sequences are DFQATT and SNEGSKA (reference sequence). J lost 4 bases, V lost 6 bases, and 6 bases had no gene match.

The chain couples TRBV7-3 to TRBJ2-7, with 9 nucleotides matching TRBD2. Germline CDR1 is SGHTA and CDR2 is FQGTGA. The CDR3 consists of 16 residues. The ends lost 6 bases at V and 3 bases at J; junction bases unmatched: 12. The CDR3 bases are TGTGCCAGCAGTTCCCGCGCTCCTAGCGGGATCTACGAGCAGTACTTC. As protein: CASSSRAPSGIYEQYF.

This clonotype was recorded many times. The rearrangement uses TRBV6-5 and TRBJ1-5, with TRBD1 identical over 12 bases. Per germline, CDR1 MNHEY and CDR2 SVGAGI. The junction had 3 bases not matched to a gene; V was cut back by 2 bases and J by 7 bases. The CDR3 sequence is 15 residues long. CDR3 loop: CASSYGTGGGQPQHF. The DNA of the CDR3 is TGTGCCAGCAGTTACGGGACAGGGGGCGGGCAGCCCCAGCATTTT.

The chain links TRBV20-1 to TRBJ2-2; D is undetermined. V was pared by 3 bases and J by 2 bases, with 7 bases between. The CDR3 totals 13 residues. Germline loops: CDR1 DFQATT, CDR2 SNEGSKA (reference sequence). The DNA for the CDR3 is TGCAGTGCTAGTGCAGGCAACACCGGGGAGCTGTTTTTT. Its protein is CSASAGNTGELFF.

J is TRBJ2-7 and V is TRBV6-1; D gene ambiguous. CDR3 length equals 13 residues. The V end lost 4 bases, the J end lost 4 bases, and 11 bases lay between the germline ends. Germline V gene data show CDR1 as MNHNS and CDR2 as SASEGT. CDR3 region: CASSAVTTYEQYF. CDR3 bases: TGTGCCAGCAGTGCGGTAACTACTTACGAGCAGTACTTC.

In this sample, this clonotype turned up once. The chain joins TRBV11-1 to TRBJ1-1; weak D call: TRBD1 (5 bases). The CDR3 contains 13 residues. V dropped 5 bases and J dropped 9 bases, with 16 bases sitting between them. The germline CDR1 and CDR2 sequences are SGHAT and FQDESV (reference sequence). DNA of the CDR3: TGTGCCAGCAGCCGCAGCCCGGGACTCAAAGCTTTCTTT. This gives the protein CASSRSPGLKAFF.

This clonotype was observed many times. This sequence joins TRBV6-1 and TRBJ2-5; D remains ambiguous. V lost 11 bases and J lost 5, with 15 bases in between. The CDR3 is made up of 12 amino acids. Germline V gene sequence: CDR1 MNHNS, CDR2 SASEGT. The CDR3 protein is CAARLPSETQYF. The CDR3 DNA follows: TGTGCCGCCCGGCTCCCGTCGGAGACCCAGTACTTC.

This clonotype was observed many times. CDR3 coding DNA: TGTGCCACCAGAGAGACCGACAGCCGGAACACTGAAGCTTTCTTT. As protein: CATRETDSRNTEAFF. The chain carries TRBV24-1 and TRBJ1-1; weak D call: TRBD1 (5 bases). V was trimmed by 7 bases and J by 1 base, leaving 15 bases between them. The CDR3 has 15 amino acids. CDR1 and CDR2 from the germline V gene are KGHDR and SFDVKD.

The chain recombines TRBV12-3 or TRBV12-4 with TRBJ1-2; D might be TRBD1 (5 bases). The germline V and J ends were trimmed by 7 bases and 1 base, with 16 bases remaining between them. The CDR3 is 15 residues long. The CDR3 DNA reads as TGTGCCAGCACCCTAGGACAATCTTTTAACTATGGCTACACCTTC. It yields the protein CASTLGQSFNYGYTF.

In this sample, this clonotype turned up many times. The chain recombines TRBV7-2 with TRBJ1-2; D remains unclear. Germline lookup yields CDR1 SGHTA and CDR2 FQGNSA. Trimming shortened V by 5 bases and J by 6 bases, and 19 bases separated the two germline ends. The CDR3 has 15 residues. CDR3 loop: CASSRLVAATHGYTF. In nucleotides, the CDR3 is TGTGCCAGCAGCCGCCTTGTGGCTGCTACCCATGGCTACACCTTC.

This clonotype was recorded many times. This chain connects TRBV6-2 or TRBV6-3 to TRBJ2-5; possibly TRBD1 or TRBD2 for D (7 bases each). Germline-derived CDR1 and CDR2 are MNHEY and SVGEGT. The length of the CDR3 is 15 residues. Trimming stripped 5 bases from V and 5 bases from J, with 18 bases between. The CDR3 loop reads CASSKGTTGVETQYF. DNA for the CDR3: TGTGCCAGCAGTAAAGGGACTACAGGGGTGGAGACCCAGTACTTC.

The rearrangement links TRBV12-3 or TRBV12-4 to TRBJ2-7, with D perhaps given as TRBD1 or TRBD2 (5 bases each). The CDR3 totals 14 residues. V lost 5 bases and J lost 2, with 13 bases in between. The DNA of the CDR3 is TGTGCCAGCAGTATATCGACGGGACCCTACGAGCAGTACTTC. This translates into CASSISTGPYEQYF.

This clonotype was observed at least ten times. CDR3 sequence: CASSSPVAGVNTGELFF. The CDR3 DNA sequence: TGTGCCAGCAGTTCCCCCGTAGCGGGAGTGAACACCGGGGAGCTGTTTTTT. The chain is built from TRBV28 and TRBJ2-2; the match to TRBD2 covers 9 bases. V trimming: 4 bases; J trimming: 1 base; junction bases outside the gene matches: 7. CDR3 length equals 17 residues. Germline-derived CDR1 and CDR2 are MDHEN and SYDVKM.

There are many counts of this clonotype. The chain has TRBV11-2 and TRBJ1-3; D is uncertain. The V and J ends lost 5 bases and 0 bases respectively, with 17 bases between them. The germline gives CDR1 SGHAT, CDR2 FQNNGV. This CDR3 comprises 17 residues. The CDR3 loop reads CASSPGPRPNSGNTIYF. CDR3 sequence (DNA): TGTGCCAGCAGCCCAGGCCCGAGGCCCAACTCTGGAAACACCATATATTTT.